The clone carrying this TCR beta chain was detected only once. Antigen unknown. Time point meaning: naive CD8 control sorted from an acute-time-point sample. Montreal Hepatitis C Cohort donors who inject drugs were seen every 3 months. Germline CDR1 is PRHDT and CDR2 is FYEKMQ (reference sequence). CDR3 length: 13 residues. Trimming pared 0 bases from V and 5 bases from J, leaving 8 bases between. Some clones are missing from TCRdb's copy, which holds only in-frame ones; the method was immunoSEQ multiplex PCR. The sample records fewer than 40,000 clones, approximately 85% being singletons. The data are from a study of CD8 T cells in acute hepatitis C reinfection. Study-wide results and limits: Preferential TRBV04 and TRBV06 usage appeared in all groups and was not explained by the naive pool.

This TCR derives from a young woman who spontaneously cleared hepatitis C infection. Sequencing was carried out using naive CD8+ T cells from PBMCs. The chain employs TRBV13 and TRBJ2-7, with D possibly TRBD2 on 5 matching bases. The CDR3 DNA sequence: TGTGCCAGCAGCTTAGGCATGAGGGACGAGCAGTACTTC. It codes for CASSLGMRDEQYF.